This T cell receptor beta chain was identified during a study of blood T cell repertoires in COVID-19. Study information: Samples taken during acute and convalescent COVID-19 were collected in the United States, Italy and Spain. The analysed material was cDNA or gDNA that came from T cells, B-cell-depleted T cells, or PBMCs.

V was cut by 8 bases and J by 5 bases, with 16 bases left in between. This CDR3 is 15 amino acids long. Germline V gives CDR1 MNHEY, CDR2 SVGAGI. Authors' analysis steps: Nucleated cell number was recorded as an estimate derived from reference gene primer amplification. The table came from immunoSEQ multiplex PCR; TCRdb's copy has only in-frame clones and leaves some out. That table supplies the V and J calls and clone size; D and trimming were determined from the DNA. The sample has some 230,000 clones, approximately 80% seen once; the top ten hold 7.4%. The origin of this receptor is a woman aged 50 to 60 with acute or convalescent COVID-19. The source material was peripheral blood. The chain couples TRBV6-5 to TRBJ1-6; D gene uncertain. The CDR3 coding sequence is TGTGCCAGCGGCCGGGCTCACGGGGATAATTCACCCCTCCACTTT. It encodes CASGRAHGDNSPLHF.